Presented here are 15 T cell receptor beta chains from one specimen sequenced in a study of glioma-infiltrating T cells. Amplification of TCR alpha and beta CDR3 regions from RNA used iRepertoire nested multiplex PCR. Using its own MiXCR run on the multiplex PCR reads, TCRdb lists one record per CDR3 protein. The sample consists of approximately 110,000 distinct CDR3 sequences, less than 30% of them appearing once. The material sequenced was glioma tissue, nonneoplastic brain tissue, or PBMCs (not recorded which). The receptors originated from a human donor with low-grade glioma or glioblastoma, undergoing nonglioma brain surgery, or in good health (not recorded which).

This clonotype was observed many times. The chain recombines TRBV11-2 with TRBJ1-5; possibly TRBD1 for D (6 bases). Germline loops: CDR1 SGHAT, CDR2 FQNNGV. The CDR3 runs to 14 residues. The ends were cut back, 3 bases at V and 4 bases at J, with 10 bases in the middle. Written as DNA, the CDR3 is TGTGCCAGCAGCTTGTCGACAGGTAATCAGCCCCAGCATTTT. As protein: CASSLSTGNQPQHF.

This clonotype was detected ten times or more. The chain recombines TRBV27 with TRBJ1-2; TRBD1 matches 8 bases. The trim removed 5 bases at V and 8 bases at J, leaving 13 bases unmatched. CDR1 and CDR2 from the germline V gene are MNHEY and SMNVEV (reference sequence). The CDR3 sequence is 15 residues long. DNA for the CDR3: TGTGCCAGCAGTCCCTGGGCGACAGGGGAGGAAGGCTACACCTTC. Protein: CASSPWATGEEGYTF.

At least ten counts were recorded for this clonotype. The chain carries TRBV29-1 and TRBJ2-3; TRBD2 matches 7 bases. V was clipped by 6 bases and J by 4 bases; unmatched bases: 10. Germline-derived CDR1 and CDR2 are SQVTM and ANQGSEA. CDR3 length: 14 amino acids. Written as DNA, the CDR3 is TGCAGCGTGGGGGGGACGGGAGTACCAGATACGCAGTATTTT. Amino acids: CSVGGTGVPDTQYF.

This clonotype was observed a few times. V usage is TRBV3-1 and J usage is TRBJ1-2; tentative D call: TRBD1 (6 bases). Per the germline V gene, CDR1 is LGHDT and CDR2 is YNNKEL (reference sequence). The CDR3 totals 15 residues. V lost 2 bases, J lost 2 bases, and 12 bases lay in between. In DNA, the CDR3 is TGTGCCAGCAGCCAACGGGGGGCGCGGAACTATGGCTACACCTTC. Translating it yields CASSQRGARNYGYTF.

For this clonotype: Relative to the germline gene, one junction end is altered; a read error may explain this. The chain has TRBV20-1 and TRBJ1-1; TRBD1 might be the D (5 bases). Per germline, CDR1 DFQATT and CDR2 SNEGSKA (reference sequence). This CDR3 region has 14 residues. Here the CDR3 DNA reads TGCAGTGCTGACCCAGGCAGGGAGAACGCTGAAGCCTTCTTT. Protein sequence: CSADPGRENAEAFF.

This clonotype was observed many times. This chain connects TRBV27 to TRBJ2-1, with 7 bases identical to TRBD1. The CDR3 runs to 18 residues. Germline CDR1 is MNHEY and CDR2 is SMNVEV (reference sequence). The J segment lost 0 bases and the V segment lost 6 bases, leaving 14 bases of the junction unmatched. Here the CDR3 DNA reads TGTGCCAGCAGCCTCGACAGGGACCAAACTAGCTCCTACAATGAGCAGTTCTTC. Its translation is CASSLDRDQTSSYNEQFF.

This chain links TRBV6-2 or TRBV6-3 with TRBJ1-1; weak D call: TRBD1 (6 bases). There are 14 residues in the CDR3. CDR1 is MNHEY and CDR2 is SVGEGT in the germline V gene. V lost 2 bases and J 4 bases, leaving 11 bases between the germline ends. CDR3 loop: CASSYQGTGTEAFF. The CDR3 region has the DNA TGTGCCAGCAGTTACCAGGGGACGGGCACTGAAGCTTTCTTT.

At least ten counts were recorded for this clonotype. The J gene is TRBJ2-2, the V gene TRBV6-1; 9 bases map to TRBD1. The CDR3 consists of 15 residues. In germline, CDR1 is MNHNS, CDR2 SASEGT. The V and J ends lost 5 bases and 8 bases, in that order; junction bases with no gene match: 9. CDR3: CASSIGTGRFGELFF. The DNA for the CDR3 is TGTGCCAGCAGTATTGGGACAGGGAGATTTGGGGAGCTGTTTTTT.

As regards this clonotype: A much larger clone differs by one base, so this may be a read error. J is TRBJ2-5 and V is TRBV12-3 or TRBV12-4; D is perhaps TRBD1 or TRBD2 (5 bases each). This CDR3 spans 14 amino acids. The DNA for the CDR3 is TGTGCCAGCAGTGGGGACGGATCACAAGAGACCGAGTACTTC. This codes for CASSGDGSQETEYF.

The J gene is TRBJ1-3, the V gene TRBV14; D unclear. V lost 4 bases and J lost 0, with 10 bases in between. The length of the CDR3 is 15 residues. Per the germline V gene, CDR1 is SGHDN and CDR2 is FVKESK. The CDR3 coding sequence is TGTGCCAGCAGCCGACTCAGCACCTCTGGAAACACCATATATTTT. Translated: CASSRLSTSGNTIYF.

This clonotype was counted at least ten times. This chain joins TRBV29-1 and TRBJ2-1; 8 nucleotides align to TRBD1. After removal of 4 bases from V and 4 bases from J, the junction contained 3 bases not matched to a gene. CDR3 length equals 13 residues. CDR1 and CDR2 (germline): SQVTM, ANQGSEA. CDR3 DNA sequence: TGCAGCGTTGGAGGACAGGGATACAATGAGCAGTTCTTC. Residues: CSVGGQGYNEQFF.

In this sample, this clonotype turned up many times. The chain uses TRBV24-1 and TRBJ1-5; no clear D gene. The CDR3 has 14 residues. The germline V gene encodes CDR1 KGHDR and CDR2 SFDVKD. Trimming removed 5 bases at V and 3 bases at J, with 10 bases between. CDR3 coding DNA: TGTGCCACCAGTGGCCGGACGGCCAATCAGCCCCAGCATTTT. Amino acid sequence: CATSGRTANQPQHF.

This clonotype appeared many times. V usage is TRBV5-1 and J usage is TRBJ1-1; no clear D gene. Germline V gene lookup returns CDR1 SGHRS and CDR2 YFSETQ. Trimming shortened V by 1 base and J by 1 base, and 5 bases separated the two germline ends. The length of the CDR3 is 13 residues. The CDR3 bases are TGCGCCAGCAGCTTGCGGGAGAACACTGAAGCTTTCTTT. This gives the protein CASSLRENTEAFF.

Details on this clonotype: A read error is possible here, since a much larger clone lies one base away. The chain carries TRBV10-3 and TRBJ2-7; D unresolved. CDR1 is ENHRY, CDR2 SYGVKD, per germline. This CDR3 comprises 14 residues. Trimming removed 4 bases at V and 5 bases at J, with 15 bases between. For the CDR3, the DNA is TGTGCCATCAGTGTCTGGGGAAGGTTTGACGAGCAGTACTTC. Encoded protein: CAISVWGRFDEQYF.

This clonotype showed up just once. A single base separates this from a much larger clone, so it may be a read error. The rearrangement joins TRBV29-1 to TRBJ1-5, with D hard to call. This CDR3 is 10 amino acids long. CDR1 SQVTM and CDR2 ANQGSEA come from the germline V gene. V was clipped by 5 bases and J by 8 bases, with 7 bases between them. In DNA form, the CDR3 reads TGCAGCGTTAGGAATAAGCCCCAGCATTTT. This encodes CSVRNKPQHF.